What follows is one T cell receptor (beta chain) and its context. The CDR3 spans 14 residues. The germline V gene has CDR1 LGHNA and CDR2 YNFKEQ. The V end lost 3 bases, the J end lost 5 bases, and 13 bases lay between the germline ends. The data belong to a study of T cells in localized non-small cell lung cancer. Assay used: immunoSEQ multiplex PCR; TCRdb lists only in-frame clones, some missing. In the table there are fewer than 12,000 clones, about 88% of which are singletons. Here the sequenced sample was peripheral blood, taken before any cancer treatment. The TCR comes from a male donor older than 55 with stage III lung adenocarcinoma. The rearrangement uses TRBV4-2 and TRBJ1-1; TRBD1 is a possible D gene (5 bases). The CDR3 here is CASSHLNTGTEAFF. CDR3 DNA: TGTGCCAGCAGCCATCTAAATACAGGAACTGAAGCTTTCTTT.